The TCR beta chain under discussion was sequenced for a study of shared clonotypes between healthy human individuals. CDR1 is SGHAT and CDR2 is FQNNGV in the germline V gene. Trimming shortened V by 3 bases and J by 4 bases, and 7 bases separated the two germline ends. This CDR3 spans 13 amino acids. Positively selected for CCR7, the CD45RO-negative cells used as naive CD8 cells excluded terminally differentiated effector memory CD45RA+ cells. Running of the assay took place at deep level. Sequenced by immunoSEQ multiplex PCR; TCRdb stores in-frame clones only, minus some. In the table there are some 2,100,000 clones, just over 90% of which are singletons. This clone was counted between two and nine times.

The clonotype originates from a man between 18 and 29 years old in good health. Some clones in this sample may be carry-over from other donors' samples. The sequenced sample was naive CD8+ T cells from PBMCs. The chain recombines TRBV11-2 with TRBJ1-5; D is perhaps TRBD1 (5 bases). The CDR3 DNA reads as TGTGCCAGCAGCTTGACAGAGAATCAGCCCCAGCATTTT. Encoded protein: CASSLTENQPQHF.